This T cell receptor beta chain came from a study of spatial heterogeneity in lung cancer. Study as a whole: In tumor regions TCR transcript counts correlated strongly with a matched bulk RNA-seq T cell module score.

The CDR3 has 13 amino acids. Germline values: CDR1 MNHEY, CDR2 SMNVEV (reference sequence). The V end lost 5 bases, the J end lost 7 bases, and 12 bases lay between the germline ends. This clonotype was seen many times. Its target is not known. Described time point: sample taken at primary tumor resection. Patients with untreated early-stage non-small cell lung cancer, numbering around 72, were the donors. MiXCR, run by TCRdb on the 5' RACE reads, gives a single entry per CDR3 protein. Of more than 6,500 distinct CDR3 sequences in the sample, more than 10% were seen once. Study outcomes and limitations: One measure, the expanded intratumoral alpha and beta TCR count, tracked tumor mutation counts.

The source of this sequence is a male donor with early-stage non-small cell lung cancer. Material: lung tumor tissue, obtained at surgery. This chain joins TRBV27 and TRBJ1-5; no reliable D call. CDR3 loop: CASSQGPGQPQHF. CDR3 DNA: TGTGCCAGCAGTCAAGGGCCGGGGCAGCCCCAGCATTTT.